This paragraph reports one TCR beta chain. The data stem from a study of blood T cell repertoires in COVID-19. For the study at large: COVID-19 samples collected from the United States, Italy and Spain covered acute and convalescent phases. T cells, B-cell-depleted T cells, or PBMCs provided the cDNA or gDNA that served as material.

The data were produced by immunoSEQ multiplex PCR, yet TCRdb's version contains in-frame clones alone and is incomplete. The data hold tens of thousands of clones, with less than 90% observed a single time. Germline V gives CDR1 MNHEY, CDR2 SMNVEV (reference sequence). CDR3 length: 15 amino acids. The V gene end was trimmed by 1 base and the J gene end by 2 bases; junction bases not matched to a gene: 5. The J gene is TRBJ2-7, the V gene TRBV27; 7 bases fit TRBD1. The sequence was obtained from an older man in a cohort sampled during active COVID-19. Input material: peripheral blood. The chain's CDR3 is CASSLFGTAPYEQYF. CDR3 sequence (DNA): TGTGCCAGCAGTTTATTCGGGACAGCCCCCTACGAGCAGTACTTC.